This T cell receptor beta chain comes out of a study of T-cell memory formation after mild COVID-19. Findings and limits, study-wide: Memory sampled before infection contained some responding clones, suggesting cross-reactive memory joined.

To note about this clonotype: The antigen is unknown.

A single record per CDR3 protein comes from TCRdb applying MiXCR to the 5' RACE reads. Among around 140,000 distinct CDR3 sequences listed, roughly a fifth were seen once. Germline loops: CDR1 SGHRS, CDR2 YFSETQ. The CDR3 has 16 residues. The trim removed 0 bases at V and 1 base at J, leaving 6 bases unmatched. The specimen was PBMCs or a T cell subset sorted from them (not recorded which). V is TRBV5-1 and J is TRBJ1-1; 7 nucleotides line up with TRBD1. The receptor was derived from an adult woman who had mild COVID-19 (a few samples of this study predate the infection). Cell type and time point are not known. CDR3 in amino acids: CASSLGTGAQNTEAFF. CDR3 nucleotide sequence: TGCGCCAGCAGCTTGGGAACAGGGGCTCAGAACACTGAAGCTTTCTTT.